This T cell receptor (beta chain) was captured by sequencing in a study of blood T cells in healthy people across ages. Donors were systemically healthy Caucasian individuals from Russia aged about 6 to 90 years. Study outcomes and limitations: The study found more naive CD4+ cells and higher diversity in long-lived than aged donors. Roughly linear declines in TCR beta diversity per million T cells occurred with age.

The germline CDR1 and CDR2 sequences are MNHEY and SVGAGI. Trimming removed 1 base at V and 2 bases at J, with 8 bases between. The CDR3 loop spans 14 amino acids. Then a second PCR, running roughly 7 to 11 cycles, was carried out with a sample-barcoded 5' primer and a J-beta primer mix. Tags on each cDNA molecule came from a template-switch adaptor with 12 random nucleotides. MiXCR, run by TCRdb on the 5' RACE reads, gives a single entry per CDR3 protein. Here the sample spans fewer than 800,000 distinct CDR3 sequences, roughly 21% being singletons. In the case of this clonotype: Its specificity is not known.

The source of this sequence is an older man in good health. This chain links TRBV6-5 with TRBJ1-2; D gene uncertain. The sequenced material came from blood. CDR3 nucleotides: TGTGCCAGCAGTTACTTCCCAGAAAACTATGGCTACACCTTC. Amino acids: CASSYFPENYGYTF.